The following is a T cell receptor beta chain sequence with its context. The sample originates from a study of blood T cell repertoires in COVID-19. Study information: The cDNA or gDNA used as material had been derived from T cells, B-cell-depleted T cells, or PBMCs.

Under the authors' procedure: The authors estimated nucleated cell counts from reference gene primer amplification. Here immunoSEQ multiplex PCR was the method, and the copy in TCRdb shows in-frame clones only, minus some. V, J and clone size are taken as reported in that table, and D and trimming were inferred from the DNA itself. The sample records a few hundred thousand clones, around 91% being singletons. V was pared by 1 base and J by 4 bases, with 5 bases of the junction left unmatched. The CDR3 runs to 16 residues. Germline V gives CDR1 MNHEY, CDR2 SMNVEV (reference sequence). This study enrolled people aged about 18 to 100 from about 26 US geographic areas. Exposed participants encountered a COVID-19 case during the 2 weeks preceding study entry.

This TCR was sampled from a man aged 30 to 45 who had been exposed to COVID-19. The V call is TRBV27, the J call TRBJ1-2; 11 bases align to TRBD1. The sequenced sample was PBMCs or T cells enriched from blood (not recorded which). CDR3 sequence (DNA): TGTGCCAGCAGTTTATGGGGGACAGGGGGGTCCTATGGCTACACCTTC. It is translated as CASSLWGTGGSYGYTF.